The 27 T cell receptor beta chains below all came from one sample that was sequenced in a study of monozygotic twins with cystic fibrosis. Data came from immunoSEQ multiplex PCR; TCRdb stores just in-frame clones and leaves some out. This table holds roughly 32,000 clones, 90% to 98% found once. Sequenced material: blood. All receptors derive from a girl aged 2 to 10 with cystic fibrosis.

DNA for the CDR3: TGCGCCAGCAGCTTGGGGACACTCACTAGCACAGATACGCAGTATTTT. Translation: CASSLGTLTSTDTQYF. This chain links TRBV5-1 with TRBJ2-3; D might be TRBD1 (5 bases). The CDR3 length is 16 residues. Trimming took off 0 bases at V and 0 bases at J, with 11 bases between the two ends. In germline, CDR1 is SGHRS, CDR2 YFSETQ.

V is TRBV10-3 and J is TRBJ2-1; 7 nucleotides match TRBD2. Trimming removed 10 bases from V and 8 bases from J; junction bases left unmatched: 8. Germline V gene lookup returns CDR1 ENHRY and CDR2 SYGVKD. This CDR3 is built from 12 residues. In DNA, the CDR3 is TGTGCCACTCCGGGGGGAGCTTATGAGCAGTTCTTC. Residues: CATPGGAYEQFF.

CDR3 DNA sequence: TGTGCCAGTAGTATTGGTAGCGGCTCCTACAATGAGCAGTTCTTC. This sequence encodes CASSIGSGSYNEQFF. The chain is built from TRBV19 and TRBJ2-1, with D perhaps matching TRBD2 (6 bases). From germline, CDR1 is LNHDA and CDR2 SQIVND (reference sequence). CDR3 length: 15 amino acids. V gave up 3 bases and J gave up 0 bases, with 9 bases separating them.

The V gene is TRBV14, the J gene TRBJ2-2; D possibly uses TRBD1 or TRBD2 (5 bases each). Germline V gene lookup returns CDR1 SGHDN and CDR2 FVKESK. The CDR3 length is 18 residues. The ends were cut back, 1 base at V and 1 base at J, with 16 bases in the middle. The CDR3 spells CASSQGLGVLGNTGELFF. CDR3 DNA: TGTGCCAGCAGCCAAGGGTTGGGGGTCCTCGGGAACACCGGGGAGCTGTTTTTT.

V is TRBV7-9 and J is TRBJ2-1; 12 bases are a match to TRBD2. The ends lost 1 base at V and 0 bases at J; junction bases unmatched: 4. CDR3 length: 18 amino acids. Looked up from germline, CDR1 is SEHNR and CDR2 is FQNEAQ (reference sequence). CDR3: CASSLELTSGSSYNEQFF. Here the CDR3 DNA reads TGTGCCAGCAGCTTAGAGTTGACTAGCGGGAGCTCCTACAATGAGCAGTTCTTC.

The V call is TRBV20-1, the J call TRBJ1-1, with D possibly TRBD1 on 5 matching bases. The CDR3 runs to 11 residues. CDR1 and CDR2 from the germline V gene are DFQATT and SNEGSKA (reference sequence). Trimming removed 6 bases from V and 4 bases from J, with 9 bases in between. The CDR3: CSAGPSTEAFF. The CDR3 DNA reads TGCAGTGCGGGACCCTCCACTGAAGCTTTCTTT.

The V gene is TRBV5-4, the J gene TRBJ2-5, with TRBD2 matching over 7 bases. The germline gives CDR1 SGHNT, CDR2 YYREEE (reference sequence). This CDR3 is 15 amino acids long. V lost 4 bases and J lost 3; bases outside the gene matches: 9. CDR3 sequence (DNA): TGTGCCAGCAGCGGGACGGGGGGAGGTAAAGAGACCCAGTACTTC. This encodes CASSGTGGGKETQYF.

The chain carries TRBV4-2 and TRBJ1-5; 7 nucleotides match TRBD1. The V gene end was trimmed by 1 base and the J gene end by 11 bases; junction bases not matched to a gene: 14. The CDR3 has 16 amino acids. CDR1 and CDR2 from the germline V gene are LGHNA and YNFKEQ. CDR3 amino acids: CASSQVLGQLPSAQHF. The CDR3 DNA sequence: TGTGCCAGCAGCCAAGTGTTGGGACAGCTGCCGTCCGCCCAGCATTTT.

The chain carries TRBV5-4 and TRBJ1-6; D unresolved. V lost 5 bases and J lost 2, with 8 bases in between. This CDR3 is 14 amino acids long. Per the germline V gene, CDR1 is SGHNT and CDR2 is YYREEE (reference sequence). The CDR3 region is CASSEGTYNSPLHF. The CDR3 region has the DNA TGTGCCAGCAGTGAAGGCACCTATAATTCACCCCTCCACTTT.

The CDR3 nucleotides read TGTGCCAGCAGCTTGGGTGGCAGATACCAAGAGACCCAGTACTTC. This encodes CASSLGGRYQETQYF. The chain combines TRBV5-8 with TRBJ2-5; D remains ambiguous. The ends were cut back, 0 bases at V and 0 bases at J, with 9 bases in the middle. The CDR3 loop spans 15 amino acids. In germline, CDR1 is SGHTS, CDR2 YDEGEE.

V and J are TRBV30 and TRBJ2-3; D is unresolved. The CDR3 is 15 residues long. The ends were cut back, 3 bases at V and 1 base at J, with 14 bases in the middle. The germline V gene has CDR1 GTSNPN and CDR2 SVGIG (reference sequence). The CDR3 here is CAWSPLTSRTDTQYF. The CDR3 coding sequence is TGTGCCTGGAGCCCACTTACCTCACGCACAGATACGCAGTATTTT.

This chain links TRBV28 with TRBJ1-6, with D unresolved. The CDR3 has 11 amino acids. V lost 8 bases, J lost 9 bases, and 8 bases lay in between. Germline assignment: CDR1 MDHEN and CDR2 SYDVKM. The CDR3 reads CASSLGSPLHF. CDR3 bases: TGTGCCAGCTCTCTGGGTTCACCCCTCCACTTT.

This clone was seen only once. The V gene is TRBV25-1, the J gene TRBJ2-7; 11 bases are shared with TRBD1. This CDR3 has 15 amino acids. Germline lookup yields CDR1 MGHDK and CDR2 SYGVNS. J gave up 1 base and V 8 bases, and 7 bases lay outside the gene matches. CDR3 sequence: CASSSGTGGSYEQYF. The CDR3 coding sequence is TGTGCCAGCTCATCCGGGACAGGGGGGTCCTACGAGCAGTACTTC.

The chain has TRBV28 and TRBJ2-2; D gene uncertain. The CDR3 consists of 13 residues. Germline V gene lookup returns CDR1 MDHEN and CDR2 SYDVKM. V was trimmed by 3 bases and J by 2 bases, leaving 4 bases between them. DNA of the CDR3: TGTGCCAGCAGTTTCATTAACACCGGGGAGCTGTTTTTT. It encodes CASSFINTGELFF.

The CDR3 DNA follows: TGCGCCAGCAGTGAGTCGGGGCTACGAGAGCAGTACTTC. Its protein is CASSESGLREQYF. The chain links TRBV10-2 to TRBJ2-7; possibly TRBD1 for D (5 bases). The CDR3 spans 13 residues. Germline lookup yields CDR1 WSHSY and CDR2 SAAADI. The V gene lost 0 bases and the J gene lost 7 bases, with 10 bases spanning the gap.

The rearrangement joins TRBV2 to TRBJ1-1; the D is unclear. Germline assignment: CDR1 SNHLY and CDR2 FYNNEI. This CDR3 spans 14 amino acids. V dropped 4 bases and J dropped 1 base, with 10 bases sitting between them. The CDR3 here is CASSVIRGNTEAFF. The CDR3 DNA reads as TGTGCCAGCAGTGTCATTCGAGGGAACACTGAAGCTTTCTTT.

This chain connects TRBV2 to TRBJ1-1; D uncertain. The CDR3 is 11 residues long. CDR1 is SNHLY, CDR2 FYNNEI, per germline. V lost 10 bases and J lost 1, with 7 bases in between. The CDR3 spells CATSANTEAFF. DNA for the CDR3: TGTGCCACCTCGGCGAACACTGAAGCTTTCTTT.

The chain is built from TRBV19 and TRBJ2-4; D is perhaps TRBD1 (5 bases). V shed 4 bases and J shed 4 bases, with 14 bases lying between them. The germline gives CDR1 LNHDA, CDR2 SQIVND (reference sequence). The CDR3 runs to 15 residues. Here the CDR3 DNA reads TGTGCCAGTAGTAGACTGGGGCCTACTAAAAACATTCAGTACTTC. It codes for CASSRLGPTKNIQYF.

This clone was detected once. This chain uses TRBV5-1 with TRBJ1-1, with D possibly being TRBD1 (6 bases). The CDR3 consists of 14 residues. V was clipped by 0 bases and J by 0 bases, with 6 bases between them. Germline values: CDR1 SGHRS, CDR2 YFSETQ. DNA for the CDR3: TGCGCCAGCAGCTTGGGGGACATGAACACTGAAGCTTTCTTT. It is translated as CASSLGDMNTEAFF.

V is TRBV29-1 and J is TRBJ1-5, with D possibly being TRBD1 (6 bases). The germline CDR1 and CDR2 sequences are SQVTM and ANQGSEA. The CDR3 extends over 13 amino acids. Trimming removed 8 bases at V and 5 bases at J, with 16 bases between. The CDR3 coding sequence is TGCAGCTACAGCGGGGCAGGGGATCAGCCCCAGCATTTT. Encoded protein: CSYSGAGDQPQHF.

The chain links TRBV19 to TRBJ1-4; D gene uncertain. Trimming took off 2 bases at V and 0 bases at J, with 10 bases between the two ends. The CDR3 consists of 16 residues. The V gene's germline CDR1 is LNHDA and CDR2 SQIVND (reference sequence). This chain's CDR3 is CASSITEYSTNEKLFF. In nucleotides, the CDR3 is TGTGCCAGTAGTATAACCGAGTATTCAACTAATGAAAAACTGTTTTTT.

The chain carries TRBV5-6 and TRBJ2-5; D remains ambiguous. Trimming took 3 bases from V and 2 from J, leaving 8 bases between them. The germline V gene has CDR1 SGHDT and CDR2 YYEEEE. CDR3 length: 13 residues. The CDR3 loop reads CASSWVGQETQYF. CDR3 sequence (DNA): TGTGCCAGCAGCTGGGTAGGGCAAGAGACCCAGTACTTC.

In its sample, this clone was seen once. The J gene is TRBJ2-1, the V gene TRBV2, with 7 bases fitting TRBD2. This CDR3 comprises 15 residues. V shed 3 bases, J shed 8 bases, and the junction held 10 bases outside the gene matches. Looked up from germline, CDR1 is SNHLY and CDR2 is FYNNEI. CDR3 DNA: TGTGCCAGCAGTGATCGGGGGAGGGCCTCCCATGAGCAGTTCTTC. It codes for CASSDRGRASHEQFF.

The V call is TRBV10-2, the J call TRBJ1-1; TRBD1 matches at 7 bases. The CDR3 is 12 amino acids. CDR1 and CDR2 from the germline V gene are WSHSY and SAAADI. J lost 11 bases, V lost 6 bases, and 9 bases had no gene match. CDR3 amino acids: CASSLSLDRAFF. CDR3 nucleotide sequence: TGCGCCAGCAGCCTTTCGTTGGACAGGGCTTTCTTT.

CDR3 amino acids: CASTLAGADQETQYF. The CDR3 DNA sequence: TGCGCCAGCACTCTAGCGGGAGCGGATCAAGAGACCCAGTACTTC. The rearrangement joins TRBV5-1 to TRBJ2-5; 10 nucleotides agree with TRBD2. CDR3 length: 15 residues. V was pared by 6 bases and J by 2 bases, with 7 bases of the junction left unmatched. Germline loops: CDR1 SGHRS, CDR2 YFSETQ.

The J gene is TRBJ1-2, the V gene TRBV6-1, with 7 bases aligning to TRBD1. Germline trimming cut 3 bases from V and 4 bases from J; bases unmatched to any gene: 8. The germline gives CDR1 MNHNS, CDR2 SASEGT. The CDR3 is 15 amino acids. The CDR3 here is CASSDLGPGGYGYTF. The CDR3, as DNA: TGTGCCAGCAGTGATCTGGGACCAGGGGGCTATGGCTACACCTTC.

This clone was seen once. The rearrangement links TRBV29-1 to TRBJ2-4, with 11 bases that match TRBD2. The junction had 7 bases not matched to a gene; V was cut back by 4 bases and J by 8 bases. Looked up from germline, CDR1 is SQVTM and CDR2 is ANQGSEA. CDR3 length: 14 amino acids. Here the CDR3 reads CSVGLAGGQDIQYF. The DNA for the CDR3 is TGCAGCGTTGGCCTAGCGGGAGGACAGGACATTCAGTACTTC.